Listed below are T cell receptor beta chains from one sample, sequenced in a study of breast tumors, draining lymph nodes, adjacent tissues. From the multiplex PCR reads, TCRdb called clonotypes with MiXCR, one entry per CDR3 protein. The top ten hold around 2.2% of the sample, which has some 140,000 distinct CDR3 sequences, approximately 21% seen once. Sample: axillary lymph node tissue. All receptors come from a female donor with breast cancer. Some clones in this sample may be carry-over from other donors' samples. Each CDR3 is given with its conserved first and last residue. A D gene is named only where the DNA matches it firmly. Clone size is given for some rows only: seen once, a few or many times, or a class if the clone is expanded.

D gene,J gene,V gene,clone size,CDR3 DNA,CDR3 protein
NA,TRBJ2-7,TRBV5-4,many,TGTGCCAGCAGCTCTACTAGCGCGAGGGGGAGCGAGCAGTACTTC,CASSSTSARGSEQYF
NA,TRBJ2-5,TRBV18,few,TGTGCCAGCTCCCCCACCCTGGAAGAGACCCAGTACTTC,CASSPTLEETQYF
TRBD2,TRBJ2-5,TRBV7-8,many,TGTGCCAGCAGGGGACTAGCGGGAGCTGGAGAGACCCAGTACTTC,CASRGLAGAGETQYF
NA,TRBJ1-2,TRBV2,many,TGTGCCAGCAGCGATTTCAGGGAGGCTGGCTACACCTTC,CASSDFREAGYTF
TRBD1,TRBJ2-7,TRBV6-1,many,TGTGCCAGCAGCCCCGGGACAGGGCACTACGAGCAGTACTTC,CASSPGTGHYEQYF
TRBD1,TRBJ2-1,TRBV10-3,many,TGTGCCATCGGCAGGGACAGGGTTGACAATGAGCAGTTCTTC,CAIGRDRVDNEQFF
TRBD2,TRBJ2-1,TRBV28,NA,TGTGCCAGCAGCCCGTGGGGGACTAGCGGGAGTAGGAATGAGCAGTTCTTC,CASSPWGTSGSRNEQFF
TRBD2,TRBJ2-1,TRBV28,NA,TGTGCCAGCAGTTTAAGGTTGGCTGTAACTAGCGGTACCTACAATGAGCAGTTCTTC,CASSLRLAVTSGTYNEQFF
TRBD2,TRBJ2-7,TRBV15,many,TGTGCCACCAGCAGGGGACTAGCGGGCCTCTACGAGCAGTACTTC,CATSRGLAGLYEQYF
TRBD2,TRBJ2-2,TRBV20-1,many,TGCAGTGCTAGATCGAGCGGGAGGGAAACCGGGGAGCTGTTTTTT,CSARSSGRETGELFF
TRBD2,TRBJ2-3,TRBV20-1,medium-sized,TGCAGTGCTCTAGCGGGAGGTTCCGTAGATACGCAGTATTTT,CSALAGGSVDTQYF
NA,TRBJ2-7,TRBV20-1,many,TGCAGTGGAGGGGGGGGGAGGGCCCAGGGTGAGCAGTACTTC,CSGGGGRAQGEQYF
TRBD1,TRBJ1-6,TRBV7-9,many,TGTGCCAGCAGCTTAACTACAGGGGACAAATCACCCCTCCACTTT,CASSLTTGDKSPLHF
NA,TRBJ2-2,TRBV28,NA,TGTGCCAGCAGTGCTCGTAACACCGGGGAGCTGTTTTTT,CASSARNTGELFF
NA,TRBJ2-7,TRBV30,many,TGTGCCTGGAGTGTCAATTACGAGCAGTACTTC,CAWSVNYEQYF
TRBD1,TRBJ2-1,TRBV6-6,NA,TGTGCCAGCAGACCAGTTCGGACAGGTAAGGAGCAGTTCTTC,CASRPVRTGKEQFF
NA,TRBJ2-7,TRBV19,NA,TGTGCCAGTAGTGGAAACGACAGGGTGGGACTCTACGAGCAGTACTTC,CASSGNDRVGLYEQYF
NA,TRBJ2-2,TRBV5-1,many,TGCGCCAGCAGCTTGGTGGGGTTCCCCGGGGAGCTGTTTTTT,CASSLVGFPGELFF
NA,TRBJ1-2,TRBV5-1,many,TGCGCCAGCAGCGGCAGGGCGAACTATGGCTACACCTTC,CASSGRANYGYTF
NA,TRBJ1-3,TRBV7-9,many,TGTGCCAGCAGCTTAGGCATGATCTCTGGAAACACCATATATTTT,CASSLGMISGNTIYF
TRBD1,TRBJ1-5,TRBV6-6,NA,TGTGCCAGCAGTTATTCCACCGGGACAGGGAGCAATCAGCCCCAGCATTTT,CASSYSTGTGSNQPQHF
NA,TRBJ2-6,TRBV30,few,TGTGCCTGGAATTCCCGCGGGGCCAACGTCCTGACTTTC,CAWNSRGANVLTF
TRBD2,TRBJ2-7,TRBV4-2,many,TGTGCCAGCAGCCAAGATGGGGGTAGCGGGAGGTACGAGCAGTACTTC,CASSQDGGSGRYEQYF
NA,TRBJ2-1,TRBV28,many,TGTGCCAGCAGTGAGGACAATGAGCAGTTCTTC,CASSEDNEQFF
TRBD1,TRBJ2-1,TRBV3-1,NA,TGTGCCAGCAGCCCCCCCGTGGGGACAGGGGGCCAGGACTCCTACAATGAGCAGTTCTTC,CASSPPVGTGGQDSYNEQFF
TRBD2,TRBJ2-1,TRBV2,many,TGTGCCAGCAGTGAAGCGCGACTAGCGAGATCCTATGAGCAGTTCTTC,CASSEARLARSYEQFF
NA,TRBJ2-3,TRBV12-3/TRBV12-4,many,TGTGCCAGCCTATACACAGATACGCAGTATTTT,CASLYTDTQYF
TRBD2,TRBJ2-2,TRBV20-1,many,TGCAGTGCTAGAGATCTCGGGGCGGGAGGTTTCGGGGAGCTGTTTTTT,CSARDLGAGGFGELFF
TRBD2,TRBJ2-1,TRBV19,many,TGTGCCAGTAGTATTCTAGCGGTCTACAATGAGCAGTTCTTC,CASSILAVYNEQFF
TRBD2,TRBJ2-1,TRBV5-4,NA,TGTGCCAGCAGCTTGGGAGGGAGGGCTGGGATCAATGAGCAGTTCTTC,CASSLGGRAGINEQFF
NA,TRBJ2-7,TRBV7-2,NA,TGTGCCAGCAGCCTACGGACGGAGACCTACGAGCAGTACTTC,CASSLRTETYEQYF
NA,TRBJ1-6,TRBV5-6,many,TGTGCCAGCAGCTTCAGCAGTTTTAATTCACCCCTCCACTTT,CASSFSSFNSPLHF
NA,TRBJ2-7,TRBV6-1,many,TGTGCCAGTCAAAGTCTCGGGGAGGGGGCGGGCTCCTACGAGCAGTACTTC,CASQSLGEGAGSYEQYF
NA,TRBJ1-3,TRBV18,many,TGTGCCAGCTCACAGGGGGTGGAAAACACCATATATTTT,CASSQGVENTIYF
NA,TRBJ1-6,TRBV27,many,TGTGCCAGCAGTACAGAACCGGGACGGAACTCCTATAATTCACCCCTCCACTTT,CASSTEPGRNSYNSPLHF
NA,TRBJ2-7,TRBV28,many,TGTGCCAGCGGGGAATCCTACGAGCAGTACTTC,CASGESYEQYF
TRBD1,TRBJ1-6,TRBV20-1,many,TGCAGTGCGCGGGACAGGCTTTATTCACCCCTCCACTTT,CSARDRLYSPLHF
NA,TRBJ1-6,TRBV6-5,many,TGTGCCAGCAGTTATGGTCAGGGTATAAGCTCACCCCTCCACTTT,CASSYGQGISSPLHF
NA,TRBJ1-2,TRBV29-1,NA,TGCAGCGTTTGGGGGGGCCGCGCTCGTCTTAACTATGGCTACACCTTC,CSVWGGRARLNYGYTF
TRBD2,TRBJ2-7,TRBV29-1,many,TGCAGCGTTGAGTGGACTAGCGGGAGTTACGAGCAGTACTTC,CSVEWTSGSYEQYF
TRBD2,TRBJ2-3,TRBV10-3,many,TGTGCCATCAGTGTACGGAGGGGGAGCGGGAGGACTACAGATACGCAGTATTTT,CAISVRRGSGRTTDTQYF
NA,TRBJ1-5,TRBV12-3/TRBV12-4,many,TGTGCCAGCAGTTTGGGGCAGGGTGGCGTCCAGCCCCAGCATTTT,CASSLGQGGVQPQHF
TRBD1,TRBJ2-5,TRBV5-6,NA,TGTGCCAGCAGCCGGACAGGATGGGAGACCCAGTACTTC,CASSRTGWETQYF
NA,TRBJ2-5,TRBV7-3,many,TGTGCCAGCAGCCTTGGTGGACAGCGAGGAGAGACCCAGTACTTC,CASSLGGQRGETQYF
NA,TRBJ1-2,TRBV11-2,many,TGTGCCAGCAGCCAAAGGGGGTGGGGTGGCTACACCTTC,CASSQRGWGGYTF
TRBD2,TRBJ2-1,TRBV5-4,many,TGTGCCAGCAGCTTCCGCGTGCGCGGGAGGGCCAATGAGCAGTTCTTC,CASSFRVRGRANEQFF
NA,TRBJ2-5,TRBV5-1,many,TGCGCCAGCAGCCCGCTAGGAAGGAGGGAAGAGACCCAGTACTTC,CASSPLGRREETQYF
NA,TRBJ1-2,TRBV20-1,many,TGCAGTGCCCCAATACAGAGCACCTATGGCTACACCTTC,CSAPIQSTYGYTF
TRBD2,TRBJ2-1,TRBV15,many,TGTGCCACCAGCAGAGATATTCAGGCGAGCGGGAGGAATGAGCAGTTCTTC,CATSRDIQASGRNEQFF
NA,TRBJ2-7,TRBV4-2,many,TGTGCCAGCAGCCAAACAGCTGAAATTACCTACGAGCAGTACTTC,CASSQTAEITYEQYF
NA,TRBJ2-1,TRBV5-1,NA,TGCGCCAGCAGCCCAGGTTATGAGCAGCTCTTC,CASSPGYEQLF
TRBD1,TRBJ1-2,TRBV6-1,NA,TGTGCCAGCAGGGCAGGGGGTCTCGGCTACACCTTC,CASRAGGLGYTF